The 18 T cell receptor beta chains listed next were all sequenced from one sample in a study of neurological immune-mediated disorders. Using its own MiXCR run on the 5' RACE reads, TCRdb lists one record per CDR3 protein. The repertoire holds approximately 59,000 distinct CDR3 sequences, with roughly 5% as singletons. Sequenced sample: PBMCs. Receptors were obtained from a human donor with multiple sclerosis. The donor label of this sample is uncertain.

This clonotype was recorded many times. The J gene is TRBJ1-3, the V gene TRBV5-1; TRBD1 matches at 7 bases. This CDR3 comprises 15 residues. Germline trimming cut 4 bases from V and 2 bases from J; bases unmatched to any gene: 6. The germline V gene has CDR1 SGHRS and CDR2 YFSETQ. The CDR3 loop is CASSSGQAAGNTIYF. Here the CDR3 DNA reads TGCGCCAGCAGCAGCGGACAGGCAGCTGGAAACACCATATATTTT.

This clonotype has a count of ten or more. The chain is built from TRBV18 and TRBJ1-1; D not resolved. Germline CDR1 KGHSH, CDR2 LQKENI. V was trimmed by 3 bases and J by 1 base, leaving 9 bases between them. This CDR3 is built from 14 residues. The CDR3: CASSPQGPNTEAFF. The CDR3 nucleotides read TGTGCCAGCTCACCCCAAGGGCCGAACACTGAAGCTTTCTTT. Full variable domain (rest looked up from reference TRBV18 and TRBJ1-1): NAGVMQNPRHLVRRRGQEARLRCSPMKGHSHVYWYRQLPEEGLKFMVYLQKENIIDESGMPKERFSAEFPKEGPSILRIQQVVRGDSAAYFCASSPQGPNTEAFFGQGTRLTVV.

In this sample, this clonotype turned up a few times. The CDR3 here is CASSTRGDTRYTF. CDR3 nucleotide sequence: TGTGCCAGCAGCACTCGGGGAGATACGCGCTACACCTTC. The V gene is TRBV12-3 or TRBV12-4, the J gene TRBJ1-2, with unresolved D. This CDR3 spans 13 amino acids. The V gene lost 6 bases and the J gene lost 9 bases, with 17 bases spanning the gap.

This clonotype came up many times. CDR3 sequence reads: CSARDRGGQVAYEQYF. As DNA, the CDR3 is TGCAGTGCTAGAGATCGTGGGGGGCAGGTCGCCTACGAGCAGTACTTC. The chain employs TRBV20-1 and TRBJ2-7; D may correspond to TRBD1 or TRBD2 (6 bases each). Germline CDR1 DFQATT, CDR2 SNEGSKA (reference sequence). The V and J ends lost 0 bases and 2 bases respectively, with 17 bases between them. The CDR3 extends over 16 amino acids.

Many counts were recorded for this clonotype. The V call is TRBV20-1, the J call TRBJ2-7, with D perhaps matching TRBD2 (5 bases). From germline, CDR1 is DFQATT and CDR2 SNEGSKA (reference sequence). Trimming left V 7 bases short and J 1 base short, with 11 bases between. This CDR3 is built from 12 residues. For the CDR3, the DNA is TGCAGTGTCAATGAGGGATCCTACGAGCAGTACTTC. Protein product: CSVNEGSYEQYF.

This clonotype showed up many times. The genes are TRBV11-2 and TRBJ1-5; D is unresolved. Germline CDR1 and CDR2: SGHAT and FQNNGV. Trimming removed 2 bases from V and 7 bases from J, with 9 bases in between. CDR3 length: 13 residues. The CDR3 DNA sequence: TGTGCCAGCAGCTTATCTACGGGGCAGCCCCAGCATTTT. This gives the protein CASSLSTGQPQHF.

There are many counts of this clonotype. This chain joins TRBV14 and TRBJ1-2, with D maybe TRBD1 (5 bases). V lost 0 bases and J 4 bases, leaving 9 bases between the germline ends. The germline gives CDR1 SGHDN, CDR2 FVKESK. The CDR3 totals 14 residues. CDR3 region: CASSQDLRGYGYTF. The CDR3 DNA follows: TGTGCCAGCAGCCAAGATCTTAGGGGCTATGGCTACACCTTC.

This clonotype showed up just a few times. The rearrangement joins TRBV20-1 to TRBJ2-5; TRBD2 is a possible D gene (7 bases). The germline V gene encodes CDR1 DFQATT and CDR2 SNEGSKA (reference sequence). The CDR3 consists of 14 residues. With 4 bases removed from V and 1 base from J, the gap between germline ends came to 13 bases. CDR3 amino acids: CSANRGARQETQYF. The CDR3 DNA is TGCAGTGCTAACCGGGGGGCTCGCCAAGAGACCCAGTACTTC.

This clonotype showed up many times. The chain uses TRBV7-9 and TRBJ1-2; 8 nucleotides agree with TRBD1. The V segment lost 3 bases and the J segment 6 bases; nucleotides outside the gene matches: 15. The CDR3 consists of 17 residues. Germline loops: CDR1 SEHNR, CDR2 FQNEAQ (reference sequence). The CDR3 region has the DNA TGTGCCAGCAGCTTTTGGGGAAGACAGGGGCCAGGAAATGGCTACACCTTC. It encodes CASSFWGRQGPGNGYTF.

The sample holds many counts of this clonotype. The rearrangement joins TRBV2 to TRBJ1-1; D is unclear. The CDR3 consists of 14 residues. The V gene's germline CDR1 is SNHLY and CDR2 FYNNEI. V was pared by 2 bases and J by 1 base, with 8 bases between. This CDR3 is CASSERVGNTEAFF. CDR3 nucleotides: TGTGCCAGCAGTGAACGGGTAGGGAACACTGAAGCTTTCTTT.

This clonotype was found many times. The chain joins TRBV5-1 to TRBJ2-5; no reliable D call. The CDR3 runs 12 residues. V dropped 4 bases and J dropped 5 bases, with 9 bases sitting between them. CDR1 SGHRS and CDR2 YFSETQ come from the germline V gene. The CDR3 sequence: CASSTDVETQYF. The CDR3 DNA sequence: TGCGCCAGCAGCACGGACGTTGAGACCCAGTACTTC. The variable domain in full, with the rest retrieved from reference TRBV5-1 and TRBJ2-5, is KAGVTQTPRYLIKTRGQQVTLSCSPISGHRSVSWYQQTPGQGLQFLFEYFSETQRNKGNFPGRFSGRQFSNSRSEMNVSTLELGDSALYLCASSTDVETQYFGPGTRLLVL.

This clonotype was seen many times. For the CDR3, the DNA is TGCGCCAGCAGTGACCTTAGGGCCGATTCCTACGAGCAGTACTTC. Protein product: CASSDLRADSYEQYF. The V call is TRBV10-2, the J call TRBJ2-7; D is undetermined. V was shortened by 3 bases and J by 1 base, with 13 bases between the two germline ends. CDR1 is WSHSY and CDR2 is SAAADI in the germline V gene. CDR3 length equals 15 residues.

The table lists this clonotype with many counts. The chain uses TRBV20-1 and TRBJ2-1; D possibly corresponds to TRBD2 (5 bases). In germline, CDR1 is DFQATT, CDR2 SNEGSKA (reference sequence). CDR3 length: 15 amino acids. Trimming took 3 bases from V and 9 from J, leaving 21 bases between them. The chain's CDR3 is CSASPLNRGLGEQFF. CDR3 sequence (DNA): TGCAGTGCTAGCCCTCTGAATCGAGGGCTGGGTGAGCAGTTCTTC.

This clonotype has a count of ten or more. The chain employs TRBV6-5 and TRBJ1-2; 10 bases agree with TRBD1. This CDR3 comprises 17 residues. Germline CDR1 reads MNHEY; CDR2 reads SVGAGI. V was clipped by 6 bases and J by 4 bases; unmatched bases: 14. For the CDR3, the DNA is TGTGCCAGCAGCACTACGTCGGGGACAGGGGTGCTCTATGGCTACACCTTC. This translates into CASSTTSGTGVLYGYTF.

The sample holds many counts of this clonotype. The chain employs TRBV24-1 and TRBJ2-1, with D tentatively TRBD2 (5 bases). Trimming removed 3 bases from V and 1 base from J, with 15 bases in between. The CDR3 runs 17 residues. Per the germline V gene, CDR1 is KGHDR and CDR2 is SFDVKD. The CDR3 DNA reads as TGTGCCACCAGTGATCCGCCGAGGGCGGCGTCCTACAATGAGCAGTTCTTC. Its protein is CATSDPPRAASYNEQFF.

This clonotype was counted ten times or more. V and J are TRBV20-1 and TRBJ1-5, with TRBD1 as a possible D gene (6 bases). The CDR3 spans 13 residues. Trimming pared 3 bases from V and 2 bases from J, leaving 8 bases between. Germline CDR1 and CDR2: DFQATT and SNEGSKA (reference sequence). The CDR3 region has the DNA TGCAGTGCTAGTAGGGGGGGCAATCAGCCCCAGCATTTT. Amino acids: CSASRGGNQPQHF.

This clonotype was found many times. The chain links TRBV5-1 to TRBJ2-3; 11 bases match TRBD1. The CDR3 has 14 residues. The junction had 4 bases not matched to a gene; V was cut back by 4 bases and J by 6 bases. Germline V gene lookup returns CDR1 SGHRS and CDR2 YFSETQ. In DNA, the CDR3 is TGCGCCAGCAGCGTCGGACAGGGGGCGGATACGCAGTATTTT. Its translation: CASSVGQGADTQYF. The variable domain in full, with the rest retrieved from reference TRBV5-1 and TRBJ2-3, is KAGVTQTPRYLIKTRGQQVTLSCSPISGHRSVSWYQQTPGQGLQFLFEYFSETQRNKGNFPGRFSGRQFSNSRSEMNVSTLELGDSALYLCASSVGQGADTQYFGPGTRLTVL.

This clonotype was picked up many times. V usage is TRBV27 and J usage is TRBJ1-2, with 8 bases that match TRBD1. The CDR3 runs to 15 residues. J gave up 1 base and V 6 bases, and 7 bases lay outside the gene matches. Germline assignment: CDR1 MNHEY and CDR2 SMNVEV (reference sequence). The CDR3 sequence is CASSTGTGVNYGYTF. CDR3 bases: TGTGCCAGCAGCACCGGGACAGGAGTTAACTATGGCTACACCTTC.